The 17 T cell receptor beta chains given below trace back to one sample, sequenced in a study of spatial heterogeneity in lung cancer. This sample's time point: sample taken at primary tumor resection. TCRdb recomputed calls from the 5' RACE reads with MiXCR, one row per CDR3 protein. Here the sample spans under 7,500 distinct CDR3 sequences, about 7% being singletons. Specimen: PBMCs, collected at surgery. These receptors came from a male donor with early-stage non-small cell lung cancer.

Comment on this clonotype: This may stem from a read error, because a much larger clone lies one nucleotide away. The CDR3 end shows no conserved phenylalanine or tryptophan, and so a read error is likely. This CDR3 is CASSQDAGPYNSPLHL. The CDR3 region has the DNA TGTGCCAGCAGCCAAGACGCGGGCCCCTATAATTCACCCCTCCACCTT. This sequence joins TRBV3-1 and TRBJ1-6; D remains unclear. Trimming removed 0 bases at V and 2 bases at J, with 8 bases between. This CDR3 is built from 16 residues. CDR1 and CDR2 from the germline V gene are LGHDT and YNNKEL (reference sequence).

This clonotype was observed at least ten times. The rearrangement uses TRBV3-1 and TRBJ2-7; D is undetermined. V gave up 0 bases and J gave up 3 bases, with 9 bases separating them. The CDR3 has 14 amino acids. Per the germline V gene, CDR1 is LGHDT and CDR2 is YNNKEL (reference sequence). The CDR3 coding sequence is TGTGCCAGCAGCCAAGATCACAACAGCTACGAGCAGTACTTC. Translated, it gives CASSQDHNSYEQYF.

In this sample, this clonotype turned up many times. The V and J genes are TRBV20-1 and TRBJ1-1; 11 nucleotides align to TRBD1. CDR1 and CDR2 from the germline V gene are DFQATT and SNEGSKA (reference sequence). The CDR3 is 14 amino acids. J lost 1 base, V lost 5 bases, and 3 bases had no gene match. DNA for the CDR3: TGCAGTGCTGGACAGGGGGCGTGGAACACTGAAGCTTTCTTT. It is translated as CSAGQGAWNTEAFF.

This clonotype occurred many times. The chain employs TRBV7-2 and TRBJ2-1, with 12 bases identical to TRBD2. The J segment lost 6 bases and the V segment lost 6 bases, leaving 3 bases of the junction unmatched. Per the germline V gene, CDR1 is SGHTA and CDR2 is FQGNSA. The CDR3 is 14 amino acids. This CDR3 is CASSLAGGSNEQFF. Written as DNA, the CDR3 is TGTGCCAGCAGTCTAGCGGGAGGGAGCAATGAGCAGTTCTTC.

This clonotype was counted ten times or more. The chain recombines TRBV28 with TRBJ1-2; D possibly corresponds to TRBD1 (6 bases). Per germline, CDR1 MDHEN and CDR2 SYDVKM. Trimming removed 1 base at V and 4 bases at J, with 13 bases between. The CDR3 extends over 15 amino acids. Here the CDR3 reads CASSLYAGEGYGYTF. CDR3 coding DNA: TGTGCCAGCAGTTTATACGCAGGGGAGGGCTATGGCTACACCTTC.

The sample holds many counts of this clonotype. The CDR3 DNA follows: TGTGCCAGCAGCCTCCGGACCGGAGGGGGCAATGAGCAGTTCTTC. Protein sequence: CASSLRTGGGNEQFF. The chain recombines TRBV7-2 with TRBJ2-1, with D perhaps TRBD1 or TRBD2 (6 bases each). Looked up from germline, CDR1 is SGHTA and CDR2 is FQGNSA. The ends were cut back, 5 bases at V and 6 bases at J, with 17 bases in the middle. CDR3 length: 15 amino acids.

Ten or more counts support this clonotype. The rearrangement uses TRBV5-1 and TRBJ2-3; D gene uncertain. The V end was cut by 0 bases, the J end by 1 base, with 15 bases between. The CDR3 contains 17 residues. In germline, CDR1 is SGHRS, CDR2 YFSETQ. The CDR3 coding sequence is TGCGCCAGCAGCTTGGGTATCGGCAGTGGCGGCACAGATACGCAGTATTTT. Encoded protein: CASSLGIGSGGTDTQYF.

In its sample, this clonotype was seen many times. This chain links TRBV28 with TRBJ1-1; D is unclear. V gave up 5 bases and J gave up 1 base, with 11 bases separating them. The CDR3 is made up of 14 amino acids. CDR1 and CDR2 (germline): MDHEN, SYDVKM. The CDR3 region is CASSPTHPNTEAFF. For the CDR3, the DNA is TGTGCCAGCAGTCCCACCCACCCGAACACTGAAGCTTTCTTT. Complete variable domain (other parts from reference TRBV28 and TRBJ1-1): DVKVTQSSRYLVKRTGEKVFLECVQDMDHENMFWYRQDPGLGLRLIYFSYDVKMKEKGDIPEGYSVSREKKERFSLILESASTNQTSMYLCASSPTHPNTEAFFGQGTRLTVV.

In this sample, this clonotype turned up many times. The V and J genes are TRBV6-1 and TRBJ1-1, with D hard to call. CDR3 length: 13 amino acids. Germline-derived CDR1 and CDR2 are MNHNS and SASEGT. Trimming took off 2 bases at V and 6 bases at J, with 10 bases between the two ends. CDR3 sequence (DNA): TGTGCCAGCAGTGAAAGGCAGTTCGCTGAAGCTTTCTTT. The encoded protein is CASSERQFAEAFF.

In its sample, this clonotype was seen many times. The chain employs TRBV5-1 and TRBJ2-1; the match to TRBD2 covers 9 bases. CDR3 length: 15 residues. J was trimmed by 9 bases and V by 0 bases; bases with no gene match: 7. Germline CDR1 SGHRS, CDR2 YFSETQ. The CDR3 DNA reads TGCGCCAGCAGCTTGGCGGGACTAGCTGTTTCTGAGCAGTTCTTC. Its protein product is CASSLAGLAVSEQFF.

CDR3 residues: CASSAGLAGPSTGELFF. In DNA form, the CDR3 reads TGCGCCAGCAGCGCGGGACTAGCGGGTCCCTCCACCGGGGAGCTGTTTTTT. This chain connects TRBV5-1 to TRBJ2-2, with 12 bases identical to TRBD2. Trimming cost V 4 bases and J 4 bases; bases outside gene matches: 8. Germline V gives CDR1 SGHRS, CDR2 YFSETQ. The CDR3 extends over 17 amino acids.

Ten or more counts support this clonotype. The CDR3 loop reads CASSSGTLKIYEQYF. The CDR3 DNA reads as TGTGCCAGCAGCTCCGGGACTCTCAAGATCTACGAGCAGTACTTC. The chain carries TRBV5-5 and TRBJ2-7; maybe TRBD2 (6 bases). V shed 3 bases and J shed 3 bases, with 16 bases lying between them. This CDR3 contains 15 residues. CDR1 is SGHKS and CDR2 is YYEKEE in the germline V gene (reference sequence).

This clonotype was recorded at least ten times. This rearrangement joins TRBV4-1 to TRBJ2-3, with 9 positions matching TRBD2. The germline CDR1 and CDR2 sequences are MGHRA and YSYEKL. With 0 bases clipped from V and 4 bases from J, the junction kept 8 bases outside the gene matches. The length of the CDR3 is 17 residues. CDR3 coding DNA: TGCGCCAGCAGCCAAGATTCGGCGGGAGGGCCCCCAGATACGCAGTATTTT. Its protein is CASSQDSAGGPPDTQYF.

This clonotype was counted many times. The chain uses TRBV19 and TRBJ1-5, with 9 bases that match TRBD1. The CDR3 has 14 residues. The germline V gene has CDR1 LNHDA and CDR2 SQIVND (reference sequence). The V gene end was trimmed by 10 bases and the J gene end by 3 bases; junction bases not matched to a gene: 7. CDR3: CATGTGSHNQPQHF. The CDR3 nucleotides are TGTGCCACTGGGACAGGGAGCCACAATCAGCCCCAGCATTTT.

The table lists this clonotype with many counts. The V gene is TRBV7-2, the J gene TRBJ2-6; 11 bases align to TRBD1. Germline CDR1 SGHTA, CDR2 FQGNSA. CDR3 length: 17 amino acids. J lost 3 bases, V lost 3 bases, and 4 bases had no gene match. CDR3 protein: CASSFRTGGGGANVLTF. As DNA, the CDR3 is TGTGCCAGCAGCTTTAGGACAGGGGGCGGTGGGGCCAACGTCCTGACTTTC.

Ten or more counts support this clonotype. CDR3 bases: TGCGCCAGCAGCCGCCCCGACGCGAGCTCCTACAATGAGCAGTTCTTC. This translates into CASSRPDASSYNEQFF. The chain employs TRBV5-1 and TRBJ2-1; D remains unclear. Trimming took off 4 bases at V and 0 bases at J, with 14 bases between the two ends. This CDR3 has 16 amino acids. Germline loops: CDR1 SGHRS, CDR2 YFSETQ.

The V call is TRBV11-3, the J call TRBJ2-2; D is ambiguous. V dropped 1 base and J dropped 2 bases, with 5 bases sitting between them. This CDR3 has 14 amino acids. Germline CDR1 is SGHNT and CDR2 is YENEEA. The CDR3 DNA follows: TGTGCCAGCAGCTTAGGACCTAACACCGGGGAGCTGTTTTTT. The encoded protein is CASSLGPNTGELFF.